The subject of this entry is one T cell receptor (beta chain). Eight distinct reactions (per sample) were used to make the cDNA. Reanalyzing the 5' RACE reads, TCRdb keeps one entry per CDR3 protein, without DNA. This repertoire includes about 350,000 distinct CDR3 sequences. These data are taken from a study of monozygotic twins with inflammatory bowel disease. The CDR3 sequence is 16 residues long. The V gene's germline CDR1 is MDHEN and CDR2 SYDVKM. This chain links TRBV28 with TRBJ2-7; the D call from TCRdb, TRBD1, cannot be confirmed without DNA. The sequencing input was blood. The clonotype comes from a human donor with ulcerative colitis or Crohn's disease, or a healthy co-twin of an affected twin (not recorded which). CDR3 protein: CASSLIGGTGGYEQYF.